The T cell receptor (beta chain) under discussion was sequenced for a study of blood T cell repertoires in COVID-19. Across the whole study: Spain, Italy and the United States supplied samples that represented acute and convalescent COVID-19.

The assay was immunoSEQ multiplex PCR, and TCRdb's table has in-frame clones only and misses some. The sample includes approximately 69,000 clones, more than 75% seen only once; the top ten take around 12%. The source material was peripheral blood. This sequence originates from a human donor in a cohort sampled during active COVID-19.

Here the CDR3 reads CASSLQASNSPLHF. The CDR3 bases are TGTGCCAGCAGCCTACAGGCGAGCAATTCACCCCTCCACTTT. This chain joins TRBV7-9 and TRBJ1-6; D is possibly TRBD1 (5 bases). V dropped 5 bases and J dropped 7 bases, with 12 bases sitting between them. Germline V lookup: CDR1 SEHNR, CDR2 FQNEAQ (reference sequence). The CDR3 is made up of 14 amino acids.